This TCR beta chain was profiled in a study of CD8 T cells in ankylosing spondylitis. Study observations and caveats: Clones linked to disease were reported to show significant enrichment in matched ankylosing spondylitis synovial fluid.

This clonotype was observed at least ten times. Antigen: not known. Libraries for TCR beta were made by quantitative 5'-RACE with molecular barcodes. Via MiXCR, TCRdb re-called the 5' RACE reads, giving one row per CDR3 protein. The top ten clones hold roughly a fifth of a sample with 200,000 to 250,000 distinct CDR3 sequences, about 11% of them seen once. CDR3 length: 16 residues. V was trimmed by 6 bases and J by 6 bases, leaving 20 bases between them. The V gene's germline CDR1 is MDHEN and CDR2 SYDVKM. This TCR derives from a male donor with ankylosing spondylitis or in good health (not recorded which). The sample taken for sequencing was blood, either unsorted or a sorted T cell fraction (not recorded which). The chain links TRBV28 to TRBJ2-2; D is uncertain. The CDR3 sequence: CASSLRHGMISGELFF. In DNA form, the CDR3 reads TGTGCCAGCAGCCTCCGACACGGCATGATTTCCGGGGAGCTGTTTTTT.